The source of this T cell receptor (beta chain) is a study of spatial heterogeneity in lung cancer. Study context: Detection consistently yielded more beta chains than alpha chains. The library had UMIs, and each TCR and UMI pair averaged more than ten raw reads.

Time point reported: sample taken at primary tumor resection. Sequencing of whole RNA from tumor, nontumor lung or frozen PBMC involved no sorting. Donors were 55 to 75 untreated early-stage non-small cell lung cancer patients. CDR3 length: 17 residues. Germline CDR1 reads MDHEN; CDR2 reads SYDVKM. V gave up 4 bases and J gave up 0 bases, with 16 bases separating them. This clonotype was detected ten times or more. Each TCR cDNA molecule carried a unique molecular identifier. Each CDR3 protein is one row after TCRdb ran MiXCR on the 5' RACE reads. The sample includes around 63,000 distinct CDR3 sequences, 8.4% seen only once; the top ten take roughly 15%.

V usage is TRBV28 and J usage is TRBJ2-1; possibly TRBD1 for D (6 bases). The specimen was PBMCs, collected at surgery. The receptor's source is a female donor with early-stage non-small cell lung cancer. CDR3 loop: CASSSESLGGSYNEQFF. CDR3 DNA: TGTGCCAGCAGTTCAGAGAGTCTAGGGGGCTCCTACAATGAGCAGTTCTTC.